The clone carrying this T cell receptor (beta chain) was detected a few times. What it recognizes is unknown. These data are taken from a study of response to subunit inactivated influenza vaccine. TCRdb independently ran MiXCR on the RT-PCR reads; one entry per CDR3 protein. The sample includes approximately 520,000 distinct CDR3 sequences, about 25% of them seen just once. Study conclusions and caveats: Authors suggested each seasonal flu vaccination may recruit only limited numbers of new T cells.

The CDR3 is made up of 11 amino acids. Germline V lookup: CDR1 SNHLY, CDR2 FYNNEI. Trimming removed 6 bases from V and 9 bases from J, with 9 bases in between. This TCR came from a man aged 50-59 years who received an inactivated influenza vaccine. The chain joins TRBV2 to TRBJ2-1; TRBD1 is a possible D gene (5 bases). The sample consisted of CD4+ T cells sorted from PBMCs, taken about 5 days after vaccination. The CDR3 nucleotides read TGTGCCAGCAGGCAGGGTGTTGAGCAGTTCTTC. Its protein product is CASRQGVEQFF.